This entry features one T cell receptor beta chain sequence. This specimen comes from a study of CD8 T cells in Susac syndrome. From germline, CDR1 is LGHDT and CDR2 YNNKEL (reference sequence). V lost 0 bases to trimming and J lost 4 bases, with 4 bases between them. The CDR3 has 14 residues. Random hexamers were used to reverse transcribe the RNA input (about 0.5 to 1 ug). In TCRdb, the immunoSEQ multiplex PCR reads were re-called with MiXCR into one record per CDR3 protein. This repertoire shows about 200,000 distinct CDR3 sequences, about 95% found once; its top ten account for approximately 0.081%. High-throughput TCR beta sequencing covered peripheral CD8+ and CD4+ T cells.

The source of this sequence is a human donor with multiple sclerosis. Specimen: CD4+ T cells from PBMCs. The V call is TRBV3-1, the J call TRBJ2-6; unclear D gene. DNA for the CDR3: TGTGCCAGCAGCCAAGAGAGCGGGGCCAACGTCCTGACTTTC. Translating it yields CASSQESGANVLTF.